A single sample is the source of the 32 T cell receptor beta chains below, sequenced in a study of response to subunit inactivated influenza vaccine. One entry per CDR3 protein results from TCRdb running MiXCR on the RT-PCR reads. The data contain fewer than 250,000 distinct CDR3 sequences, approximately 15% of them singletons. The specimen was CD8+ T cells sorted from PBMCs, collected roughly 5 days after vaccination. The receptors derive from a man aged 50-60 years who received an inactivated influenza vaccine.

The chain links TRBV10-3 to TRBJ1-6, with D hard to call. This CDR3 is built from 15 residues. Germline values: CDR1 ENHRY, CDR2 SYGVKD. The ends were cut back, 2 bases at V and 9 bases at J, with 14 bases in the middle. The CDR3 DNA reads as TGTGCCATCAGTGAGGATGGAGGGAGTGGTTCACCCCTCCACTTT. It encodes CAISEDGGSGSPLHF.

The genes are TRBV4-3 and TRBJ2-1; TRBD2 is a possible D gene (6 bases). V was shortened by 0 bases and J by 6 bases, with 12 bases between the two germline ends. From germline, CDR1 is LGHNA and CDR2 YSLEER. The CDR3 has 15 residues. In DNA, the CDR3 is TGCGCCAGCAGCCAAGAATTGTCTAGCGCCAATGAGCAGTTCTTC. This gives the protein CASSQELSSANEQFF.

This clonotype showed up just a few times. This chain uses TRBV4-3 with TRBJ2-1, with a possible D match to TRBD1 (5 bases). The CDR3 length is 13 residues. The germline V gene has CDR1 LGHNA and CDR2 YSLEER. V was shortened by 4 bases and J by 3 bases, with 7 bases between the two germline ends. CDR3 DNA: TGCGCCAGCAGCCCCGGACACTACAATGAGCAGTTCTTC. It translates to CASSPGHYNEQFF.

This clonotype was recorded a few times. CDR3 amino acids: CATSRDLAAQETQYF. The CDR3 bases are TGTGCCACCAGCAGAGATTTAGCAGCCCAAGAGACCCAGTACTTC. The rearrangement links TRBV15 to TRBJ2-5; no firm D call. Per germline, CDR1 LNHNV and CDR2 YYDKDF (reference sequence). Trimming took 0 bases from V and 1 from J, leaving 9 bases between them. This CDR3 spans 15 amino acids.

This clonotype has a handful of counts. Its ends do not fully match the called genes, so a read error is possible. V and J are TRBV5-6 and TRBJ2-1; 8 nucleotides agree with TRBD2. Germline V gene lookup returns CDR1 SGHDT and CDR2 YYEEEE. This CDR3 has 15 residues. The CDR3 DNA reads TGTGCCAGCAGCTACCCGGGACTAGGCTACGATGAGCAGTTCTTC. It translates to CASSYPGLGYDEQFF.

The V call is TRBV5-8, the J call TRBJ2-1, with 9 bases fitting TRBD1. The CDR3 loop spans 14 amino acids. The J segment lost 7 bases and the V segment lost 4 bases, leaving 6 bases of the junction unmatched. Germline CDR1 and CDR2: SGHTS and YDEGEE. The CDR3 spells CASSAQGARNEQFF. The DNA of the CDR3 is TGTGCCAGCAGCGCACAGGGGGCGCGGAATGAGCAGTTCTTC.

This clonotype appeared a few times. The chain is built from TRBV7-9 and TRBJ2-1; TRBD1 aligns across 8 bases. The CDR3 runs 16 residues. Germline assignment: CDR1 SEHNR and CDR2 FQNEAQ (reference sequence). V gave up 0 bases and J gave up 3 bases; unmatched junction bases: 4. CDR3 in amino acids: CASSLAGQDVYNEQFF. The CDR3 DNA is TGTGCCAGCAGCTTAGCGGGACAGGACGTCTACAATGAGCAGTTCTTC.

The V call is TRBV4-3, the J call TRBJ1-5; 7 bases agree with TRBD1. Germline V CDR1 and CDR2: LGHNA, YSLEER. The CDR3 extends over 14 amino acids. Unmatched junction bases numbered 4, after V lost 3 bases and J lost 5 bases. CDR3 loop: CASSQDRLDQPQHF. The CDR3 DNA follows: TGCGCCAGCAGCCAGGACAGGTTAGATCAGCCCCAGCATTTT.

This clonotype was observed a handful of times. The chain has TRBV5-6 and TRBJ1-1, with TRBD1 identical over 9 bases. The J segment lost 6 bases and the V segment lost 4 bases, leaving 10 bases of the junction unmatched. The CDR3 totals 15 residues. Germline-derived CDR1 and CDR2 are SGHDT and YYEEEE. The CDR3 sequence: CASSERPGQGSEAFF. For the CDR3, the DNA is TGTGCCAGCAGCGAAAGACCGGGACAGGGCTCTGAAGCTTTCTTT.

This clonotype turned up a few times. This chain connects TRBV24-1 to TRBJ1-1; maybe TRBD1 (5 bases). Germline-derived CDR1 and CDR2 are KGHDR and SFDVKD. Trimming removed 2 bases from V and 4 bases from J, with 10 bases in between. This CDR3 comprises 14 residues. The CDR3 loop reads CATSDSLRGTEAFF. CDR3 coding DNA: TGTGCCACCAGTGATTCCTTAAGGGGCACTGAAGCTTTCTTT.

The chain carries TRBV20-1 and TRBJ2-7; D possibly corresponds to TRBD1 (5 bases). Germline-derived CDR1 and CDR2 are DFQATT and SNEGSKA (reference sequence). The CDR3 runs to 15 residues. The ends were cut back, 0 bases at V and 0 bases at J, with 12 bases in the middle. For the CDR3, the DNA is TGCAGTGCTAGAGATCCAAGGGGTACCTCCTACGAGCAGTACTTC. This sequence encodes CSARDPRGTSYEQYF.

The CDR3, as DNA: TGTGCCAGCAGTTTTTTAGATAGCAATGAGCAGTTCTTC. This codes for CASSFLDSNEQFF. The chain employs TRBV12-3 or TRBV12-4 and TRBJ2-1; D is uncertain. The V end lost 3 bases, the J end lost 6 bases, and 9 bases lay between the germline ends. The CDR3 contains 13 residues.

The V call is TRBV12-3 or TRBV12-4, the J call TRBJ2-5, with 7 bases matching TRBD2. V trimming: 5 bases; J trimming: 7 bases; junction bases outside the gene matches: 13. This CDR3 comprises 15 residues. The CDR3 sequence is CASSVHSGSGGTQYF. CDR3 nucleotides: TGTGCCAGCAGTGTCCATAGCGGGTCCGGGGGGACCCAGTACTTC.

The CDR3 DNA is TGTGCCAGCAGTTCCGGGACAGGGATGCAAGAGACCCAGTACTTC. It encodes CASSSGTGMQETQYF. This chain joins TRBV28 and TRBJ2-5; 9 bases align to TRBD1. Losses at the gene ends were 4 bases for V and 2 bases for J; bases not matched to a gene: 5. The length of the CDR3 is 15 residues. Germline lookup yields CDR1 MDHEN and CDR2 SYDVKM.

This clonotype has only a few counts. The chain carries TRBV21-1 and TRBJ2-1; TRBD2, as called in the table, went unchecked against the DNA. TRBV21-1 is a recognized pseudogene. This CDR3 contains 15 residues. DNA for the CDR3: TGTGCCAGCAGCAAAGGGTTTAGGTCGAGGGCGGAGCAGTTCTTC. It yields the protein CASSKGFRSRAEQFF.

This clonotype showed up many times. The chain employs TRBV7-9 and TRBJ2-1; no clear D gene. Germline V gives CDR1 SEHNR, CDR2 FQNEAQ (reference sequence). The CDR3 has 16 amino acids. V dropped 5 bases and J dropped 0 bases, with 14 bases sitting between them. CDR3 sequence (DNA): TGTGCCAGCAGCCGAATTGGGGTTCGCTCCTACAATGAGCAGTTCTTC. It translates to CASSRIGVRSYNEQFF.

This clonotype has more than one count but fewer than ten. The rearrangement joins TRBV12-3 or TRBV12-4 to TRBJ1-4, with TRBD1 as a possible D gene (5 bases). The V end was cut by 3 bases, the J end by 8 bases, with 7 bases between. This CDR3 has 12 residues. Here the CDR3 reads CASSLTDEKLFF. The CDR3 bases are TGTGCCAGCAGTTTGACAGACGAAAAACTGTTTTTT.

This clonotype has just a few counts. The gene calls are TRBV6-5 and TRBJ1-5; D is uncertain. Trimming stripped 4 bases from V and 3 bases from J, with 13 bases between. Per the germline V gene, CDR1 is MNHEY and CDR2 is SVGAGI. The CDR3 consists of 15 residues. CDR3: CASSSRAVSNQPQHF. CDR3 DNA sequence: TGTGCCAGCAGTTCCCGGGCAGTCTCCAATCAGCCCCAGCATTTT.

The CDR3 DNA follows: TGTGCCACCAGTGGGGGACTAATGTATGAGCAGTTCTTC. This gives the protein CATSGGLMYEQFF. The chain joins TRBV15 to TRBJ2-1; 7 bases map to TRBD2. Unmatched junction bases numbered 7, after V lost 6 bases and J lost 8 bases. CDR1 and CDR2 from the germline V gene are LNHNV and YYDKDF (reference sequence). The CDR3 contains 13 residues.

V gene TRBV7-9 combines with J gene TRBJ2-2, with D possibly TRBD2 on 6 matching bases. Germline V gives CDR1 SEHNR, CDR2 FQNEAQ (reference sequence). CDR3 length: 14 amino acids. The V and J ends lost 2 bases and 7 bases respectively, with 11 bases between them. The CDR3: CASSLRLDGGELFF. The CDR3 nucleotides are TGTGCCAGCAGCTTAAGACTAGATGGCGGGGAGCTGTTTTTT. Full variable domain (rest looked up from reference TRBV7-9 and TRBJ2-2): DTGVSQNPRHKITKRGQNVTFRCDPISEHNRLYWYRQTLGQGPEFLTYFQNEAQLEKSRLLSDRFSAERPKGSFSTLEIQRTEQGDSAMYLCASSLRLDGGELFFGEGSRLTVL.

This clonotype was observed a few times. This chain joins TRBV7-2 and TRBJ2-1; 7 positions match TRBD2. Trimming cost V 9 bases and J 4 bases; bases outside gene matches: 6. The germline V gene encodes CDR1 SGHTA and CDR2 FQGNSA. The CDR3 extends over 13 amino acids. CDR3 sequence: CASSGLLYNEQFF. The CDR3, as DNA: TGTGCCAGTTCGGGACTACTGTACAATGAGCAGTTCTTC.

This clonotype was picked up many times. The chain is built from TRBV4-3 and TRBJ2-5; D is tentatively TRBD1 or TRBD2 (5 bases each). Germline V lookup: CDR1 LGHNA, CDR2 YSLEER. The CDR3 totals 14 residues. The V gene lost 0 bases and the J gene lost 2 bases, with 7 bases spanning the gap. CDR3 amino acids: CASSQDWGQETQYF. The CDR3 DNA is TGCGCCAGCAGCCAAGACTGGGGGCAAGAGACCCAGTACTTC.

This chain connects TRBV6-5 to TRBJ2-2; possibly TRBD2 for D (5 bases). The germline CDR1 and CDR2 sequences are MNHEY and SVGAGI. V dropped 2 bases and J dropped 8 bases, with 9 bases sitting between them. The length of the CDR3 is 13 residues. The CDR3 nucleotides are TGTGCCAGCAGTTACAGGGAGTCTGGGGAGCTGTTTTTT. Translation gives CASSYRESGELFF.

The rearrangement uses TRBV12-3 or TRBV12-4 and TRBJ1-4; D is unclear. The CDR3 spans 11 residues. Trimming pared 10 bases from V and 5 bases from J, leaving 8 bases between. The CDR3 reads CATAENEKLFF. The CDR3 DNA is TGTGCCACCGCGGAGAATGAAAAACTGTTTTTT.

The J gene is TRBJ2-7, the V gene TRBV12-3 or TRBV12-4; D possibly corresponds to TRBD2 (5 bases). V gave up 0 bases and J gave up 6 bases, with 15 bases separating them. The CDR3 is made up of 15 amino acids. The CDR3 nucleotides read TGTGCCAGCAGTTTAGCGGTGGGGAGCTTCGGCGAGCAGTACTTC. Amino acids: CASSLAVGSFGEQYF.

This clonotype occurred a few times. The chain's CDR3 is CAISGSGGTYEQYF. CDR3 in DNA: TGTGCCATCAGTGGGAGCGGGGGGACCTACGAGCAGTACTTC. V is TRBV10-3 and J is TRBJ2-7, with 9 bases identical to TRBD2. V shed 4 bases, J shed 2 bases, and the junction held 3 bases outside the gene matches. The CDR3 extends over 14 amino acids. Per the germline V gene, CDR1 is ENHRY and CDR2 is SYGVKD.

This clonotype has only a few counts. The V and J genes are TRBV5-1 and TRBJ1-4, with TRBD1 matching 9 bases. Germline V gene sequence: CDR1 SGHRS, CDR2 YFSETQ. J lost 8 bases, V lost 7 bases, and 9 bases had no gene match. This CDR3 contains 14 residues. Here the CDR3 reads CASRKTGGPEKLFF. CDR3 bases: TGCGCCAGCCGAAAGACAGGGGGTCCCGAAAAACTGTTTTTT.

The rearrangement links TRBV3-1 to TRBJ2-2; 11 bases match TRBD2. Trimming removed 4 bases from V and 2 bases from J; junction bases left unmatched: 3. There are 16 residues in the CDR3. Germline-derived CDR1 and CDR2 are LGHDT and YNNKEL (reference sequence). CDR3 sequence (DNA): TGTGCCAGCAGCCCCGGGACTAGCGGTAACACCGGGGAGCTGTTTTTT. Translated: CASSPGTSGNTGELFF.

V gene TRBV5-1 combines with J gene TRBJ2-7; tentatively, D is TRBD1 (5 bases). The CDR3 length is 13 residues. Germline CDR1 and CDR2: SGHRS and YFSETQ. Trimming stripped 0 bases from V and 6 bases from J, with 10 bases between. CDR3 coding DNA: TGCGCCAGCAGCTTGGGACAAGGGGCCGAGCAGTACTTC. It translates to CASSLGQGAEQYF.

V gene TRBV12-3 or TRBV12-4 combines with J gene TRBJ2-7; no clear D. The CDR3 covers 13 residues. Trimming stripped 6 bases from V and 7 bases from J, with 16 bases between. The CDR3 DNA reads TGTGCCAGCAGCCCTCGAACGGATATAGAGCAGTACTTC. Amino acid sequence: CASSPRTDIEQYF.

The gene calls are TRBV7-9 and TRBJ2-4; 7 nucleotides line up with TRBD2. CDR3 length: 14 amino acids. The ends lost 2 bases at V and 6 bases at J; junction bases unmatched: 4. Germline CDR1 is SEHNR and CDR2 is FQNEAQ (reference sequence). The CDR3 nucleotides read TGTGCCAGCAGCTTAATAGGGGAGGGAAACATTCAGTACTTC. This codes for CASSLIGEGNIQYF.

This clonotype was counted only a few times. V usage is TRBV24-1 and J usage is TRBJ2-5; 7 nucleotides line up with TRBD1. The length of the CDR3 is 15 residues. V gave up 5 bases and J gave up 4 bases; unmatched junction bases: 9. The germline CDR1 and CDR2 sequences are KGHDR and SFDVKD. For the CDR3, the DNA is TGTGCCACCAGTGTACAGGGGATGGGGTTAGAGACCCAGTACTTC. Amino acids: CATSVQGMGLETQYF.